The rows below give T cell receptor beta chains drawn from one sample of a study of T cell responses to AZD1222 COVID-19 vaccine. Assay used: immunoSEQ multiplex PCR; TCRdb lists only in-frame clones, some missing. The table includes around 120,000 clones, 88% detected once. The sample here was peripheral blood, taken 28 days after the second AZD1222 dose. The receptors originated from an adult who received the AZD1222 COVID-19 vaccine. Both conserved end residues are part of each CDR3. The order of the fields is J gene, clone size, D gene, V gene, CDR3 protein, CDR3 DNA. A D gene is named only where the DNA matches it firmly. Clone size, where shown, is once, few, many, or a class for clones that have expanded.

J: TRBJ1-6
size: .
D: TRBD1
V: TRBV10-3
CDR3: CAISESTAGGNSPLHF
DNA: TGTGCCATCAGTGAGTCGACAGCAGGGGGTAATTCACCCCTCCACTTT

J: TRBJ1-2
size: .
D: .
V: TRBV5-6
CDR3: CASSAPGEWSISYGYTF
DNA: TGTGCCAGCAGCGCGCCCGGGGAGTGGTCCATAAGCTATGGCTACACCTTC

J: TRBJ2-7
size: .
D: .
V: TRBV3-1/TRBV3-2
CDR3: CASSRGGPSPYEQYF
DNA: TGTGCCAGCAGCCGGGGGGGCCCTTCTCCCTACGAGCAGTACTTC

J: TRBJ2-1
size: .
D: TRBD1
V: TRBV9
CDR3: CASSLDRGNEQFF
DNA: TGTGCCAGCAGCCTGGACAGGGGTAATGAGCAGTTCTTC

J: TRBJ2-5
size: .
D: TRBD2
V: TRBV15
CDR3: CATSAGGLHETQYF
DNA: TGTGCCACCAGCGCGGGGGGGCTACATGAGACCCAGTACTTC

J: TRBJ1-1
size: .
D: TRBD1
V: TRBV5-4
CDR3: CASTWTGAITEAFF
DNA: TGTGCCAGCACCTGGACAGGGGCAATAACTGAAGCTTTCTTT

J: TRBJ1-2
size: .
D: .
V: TRBV9
CDR3: CASSVGLPRSDNYGYTF
DNA: TGTGCCAGCAGCGTAGGGTTGCCGCGCTCAGATAACTATGGCTACACCTTC

J: TRBJ1-1
size: .
D: .
V: TRBV2
CDR3: CASSDLDRLTEAFF
DNA: TGTGCCAGCAGTGACTTAGACAGGCTCACTGAAGCTTTCTTT

J: TRBJ1-5
size: once
D: .
V: TRBV7-2
CDR3: CASSLVIKGNQPQHF
DNA: TGTGCCAGCAGCTTGGTCATAAAGGGCAATCAGCCCCAGCATTTT

J: TRBJ2-5
size: .
D: .
V: TRBV28
CDR3: CASSLVAGLGTQYF
DNA: TGTGCCAGCAGTTTAGTTGCGGGGCTGGGGACCCAGTACTTC

J: TRBJ2-5
size: .
D: .
V: TRBV6-6
CDR3: CASSYVGGLETQYF
DNA: TGTGCCAGCAGTTACGTGGGGGGCCTCGAGACCCAGTACTTC

J: TRBJ2-5
size: .
D: .
V: TRBV7-7
CDR3: CASSSGRGAQETQYF
DNA: TGTGCTAGCAGCAGCGGTAGGGGGGCACAAGAGACCCAGTACTTC

J: TRBJ2-3
size: .
D: .
V: TRBV15
CDR3: CATRSGGLTDTQYF
DNA: TGTGCCACCAGATCAGGGGGGTTGACAGATACGCAGTATTTT

J: TRBJ1-1
size: .
D: .
V: TRBV6-2/TRBV6-3
CDR3: CASSLQFTGPNTEAFF
DNA: TGTGCCAGCAGTTTACAGTTCACAGGTCCGAACACTGAAGCTTTCTTT

J: TRBJ1-4
size: .
D: .
V: TRBV28
CDR3: CASKLGQAELFF
DNA: TGTGCCAGCAAATTGGGCCAAGCAGAACTGTTTTTT

J: TRBJ2-2
size: .
D: TRBD2
V: TRBV5-6
CDR3: CASTLGGRLDTGELFF
DNA: TGTGCCAGCACCCTGGGAGGGCGCCTCGACACCGGGGAGCTGTTTTTT